A selection of T cell receptor beta chains follows, all from one sample in a study of blood T cell repertoires in COVID-19. This table comes from immunoSEQ multiplex PCR, and its TCRdb copy is limited to in-frame clones, with some not included. The sample holds 50,000 to 70,000 clones, 86% seen once. Sequencing was done on a sample of peripheral blood. The origin of the receptors is a man in his forties or fifties with active COVID-19. Each CDR3 is given with its conserved first and last residue. The order of the fields is D gene, J gene, V gene, clone size, CDR3 DNA, CDR3 protein. The D gene is left open where the match is weak. Clone size, where shown, is once, few, many, or a class for clones that have expanded.

>.|TRBJ1-5|TRBV19|.
TGTGCCAGTAGTATAGGCGGGTATAGCAATCAGCCCCAGCATTTT
CASSIGGYSNQPQHF
>.|TRBJ1-4|TRBV7-9|few
TGTGCCAGCAGCTCCGCAGGCGGGAATGAAAAACTGTTTTTT
CASSSAGGNEKLFF
>TRBD1|TRBJ2-2|TRBV6-6|.
TGTGCCAGCAGTCGTGGACAGGGTACGAACACCGGGGAGCTGTTTTTT
CASSRGQGTNTGELFF
>TRBD1|TRBJ2-5|TRBV7-9|.
TGTGCCAGCAGCTTGGGGACAGGGCTACAAGAGACCCAGTACTTC
CASSLGTGLQETQYF
>.|TRBJ2-5|TRBV7-9|.
TGTGCCAGCAGCCAGGTCCAGGCAGGTGCGGAGACCCAGTACTTC
CASSQVQAGAETQYF
>TRBD1|TRBJ1-2|TRBV19|.
TGTGCCAGTAGTATAAGGGCAGGGGGCCACTATGGCTACACCTTC
CASSIRAGGHYGYTF
>.|TRBJ1-2|TRBV4-1|.
TGCGCCAGCAGCCAAGTTAGGGGCAAAGTAGGTGGCTACACCTTC
CASSQVRGKVGGYTF
>TRBD1|TRBJ2-5|TRBV7-8|.
TGTGCCAGCAGCGCAGGACAGGGTCTGGAGACCCAGTACTTC
CASSAGQGLETQYF
>TRBD1|TRBJ2-7|TRBV29-1|.
TGCAGCGTTCGGACAGGGGGTTCCTACGAGCAGTACTTC
CSVRTGGSYEQYF
>TRBD1|TRBJ2-7|TRBV4-2|.
TGTGCCAGCAGCCAACACAGGGGGTCCGAGCAGTACTTC
CASSQHRGSEQYF
>.|TRBJ1-1|TRBV29-1|.
TGCAGCGTTCGGGAGAAAGCTTTCTTT
CSVREKAFF
>.|TRBJ1-2|TRBV19|.
TGTGCCAGTAGACGCAGGGAGGACCACTACACCTTC
CASRRREDHYTF
>TRBD2|TRBJ2-1|TRBV18|.
TGTGCCAGCTCACCACCCGGGGGGGGACCCTATGAGCAGTTCTTC
CASSPPGGGPYEQFF
>.|TRBJ2-5|TRBV7-9|once
TGTGCCAGCAGTACCGGGTTTGAGACCCAGTACTTC
CASSTGFETQYF
>TRBD1|TRBJ1-2|TRBV7-9|few
TGTGCCAGCAGCTTACCCCGGACAGGGGGCGGCTACTATGGCTACACCTTC
CASSLPRTGGGYYGYTF
>TRBD2|TRBJ2-2|TRBV5-4|.
TGTGCCAGCAGCTTGTTCGGGGGGTCAAACACCGGGGAGCTGTTTTTT
CASSLFGGSNTGELFF
>.|TRBJ2-7|TRBV5-8|.
TGTGCCAGCAGCATGGGGCGGGGACTGTCCTACGAGCAGTACTTC
CASSMGRGLSYEQYF
>TRBD2|TRBJ2-5|TRBV5-1|few
TGCGCCAGCAGCTTGGTCCCTAGCGGGGAACAAGAGACCCAGTACTTC
CASSLVPSGEQETQYF
>.|TRBJ1-1|TRBV11-2|.
TGTGCCAGCAGCTTAGAAGAGGGGGTTGGGACTGAAGCTTTCTTT
CASSLEEGVGTEAFF
>TRBD2|TRBJ2-5|TRBV19|.
TGTGCCAGTAATTCGGGGGGTCGGGAGACCCAGTACTTC
CASNSGGRETQYF
>.|TRBJ1-2|TRBV2|.
TGTGCCAGCAGTGATGGGCAGGGCTACTATGGCTACACCTTC
CASSDGQGYYGYTF
>.|TRBJ1-3|TRBV3-1/TRBV3-2|.
TGTGCCAGCAGCCAAGGGACAGGAAACACCATATATTTT
CASSQGTGNTIYF
>.|TRBJ2-2|TRBV4-2|.
TGTGCCAGCAGCCAAGAGGGACTTGCGAACACCGGGGAGCTGTTTTTT
CASSQEGLANTGELFF
>.|TRBJ1-5|TRBV12-1|.
TGTGCCAGCAGCCCGATACAGGGAAATCAGCCCCAGCATTTT
CASSPIQGNQPQHF
>TRBD1|TRBJ2-3|TRBV2|.
TGTGCCAGCAGGGCGTCAGGGGGTTATAGCACAGATACGCAGTATTTT
CASRASGGYSTDTQYF
>.|TRBJ1-5|TRBV10-3|.
TGTGCCATCAGTGAGACAGATAATCAGCCCCAGCATTTT
CAISETDNQPQHF
>.|TRBJ2-5|TRBV9|.
TGTGCCAGCAGCGTAGCCGTGGGTAGCGGACCCGATAAGACCCAGTACTTC
CASSVAVGSGPDKTQYF
>.|TRBJ1-2|TRBV9|.
TGTGCCAGCAGCGTAGGGGGGGTCGCCTATGGCTACACCTTC
CASSVGGVAYGYTF
>.|TRBJ2-5|TRBV11-3|.
TGTGCCAGCAGCTTATTCAGGGATGAAGAGACCCAGTACTTC
CASSLFRDEETQYF
>.|TRBJ2-1|TRBV19|once
TGTGCCAGTAGTATATCCCTAAATGAGCAGTTCTTC
CASSISLNEQFF
>TRBD2|TRBJ2-5|TRBV2|.
TGTGCCAGCAGTCGGCGGGGGGCCCGTGTGGAGACCCAGTACTTC
CASSRRGARVETQYF
>.|TRBJ1-2|TRBV6-5|.
TGTGCCAGCAGATTGACAGCGGGCTATGGCTACACCTTC
CASRLTAGYGYTF
>TRBD2|TRBJ2-3|TRBV7-2|.
TGTGCCAGCAGCCCCGCTAGCGGGAGGGCCACAGATACGCAGTATTTT
CASSPASGRATDTQYF
>TRBD1|TRBJ1-5|TRBV15|.
TGTGCCACCAGCAGAGATAAGACAGGGCTGTATCAGCCCCAGCATTTT
CATSRDKTGLYQPQHF
>TRBD2|TRBJ2-2|TRBV11-3|.
TGTGCCAGCAGCCCTGGGGGGGGCACCGGGGAGCTGTTTTTT
CASSPGGGTGELFF
>.|TRBJ1-1|TRBV5-1|.
TGCGCCAGCAGCTACTATGGCCTGGACAGCCCCGGTCTCTTT
CASSYYGLDSPGLF
>.|TRBJ1-6|TRBV7-2|.
TGTGCCAGCAGCCCTAGACAGGACCCCTCACCCCTCCACTTT
CASSPRQDPSPLHF
>TRBD2|TRBJ2-1|TRBV29-1|.
TGCAGCGTAAGAGGGACTAGCGGGGGGGCCGGTGAGCAGTTCTTC
CSVRGTSGGAGEQFF
>.|TRBJ2-1|TRBV12-3/TRBV12-4|.
TGTGCCAGCAGTTTGAGGGGGGGGTGGCAGTTCTTC
CASSLRGGWQFF
>TRBD2|TRBJ2-5|TRBV29-1|.
TGCAGCGTAGAAACACTAGCGGCTCGAAAAGAGACCCAGTACTTC
CSVETLAARKETQYF
>.|TRBJ2-7|TRBV3-1/TRBV3-2|.
TGTGCCAGCAGCCAAGAATACCAGGGAACCTACGAGCAGTACTTC
CASSQEYQGTYEQYF
>.|TRBJ1-3|TRBV18|.
TGTGCCAGCTCACTACAGGGAAACACCATATATTTT
CASSLQGNTIYF
>.|TRBJ2-2|TRBV5-1|once
TGCGCCAGCAGCTCCTCAGCGAGGAGTACCGGGGAGCTGTTTTTT
CASSSSARSTGELFF
>.|TRBJ1-1|TRBV9|.
TGTGCCAGCAGCCCCCAACGTGTCGGTACTGAAGCTTTCTTT
CASSPQRVGTEAFF
>TRBD1|TRBJ1-2|TRBV10-1|once
TGCGCCAGCAGTGAGGGTGGACAGGGACCCGGTGATGGCTACACCTTC
CASSEGGQGPGDGYTF
>TRBD2|TRBJ2-7|TRBV10-2|.
TGCGCCAGCAGTGAGTCGAGCCAGCGGGGCTTGAAAGAGCAGTACTTC
CASSESSQRGLKEQYF
>.|TRBJ1-6|TRBV6-5|.
TGTGCCAGCAAGGTCACTAATAATTCACCCCTCCACTTT
CASKVTNNSPLHF
>TRBD1|TRBJ1-2|TRBV4-1|.
TGCGCCAGCAGCCAGCGGACAGGGCCCCATGGCTACACCTTC
CASSQRTGPHGYTF
>.|TRBJ2-5|TRBV5-8|.
TGTGCCAGCAGCTTGGCCCAACGGGACTTCCAAGTCGGCCAGTACTTC
CASSLAQRDFQVGQYF
>TRBD2|TRBJ2-5|TRBV9|.
TGTGCCAGCAGCGTAGGTGAACTAGCGGGGGCCCATCAAGAGACCCAGTACTTC
CASSVGELAGAHQETQYF
>.|TRBJ2-3|TRBV4-1|.
TGCGCCAGCAGCCAAGTCAGGGGCCCAGATACGCAGTATTTT
CASSQVRGPDTQYF
>TRBD1|TRBJ2-3|TRBV4-2|.
TGTGCCAGCAGCCAAGGTCTCACAGGGGGTTTCGCAGATACGCAGTATTTT
CASSQGLTGGFADTQYF
>TRBD2|TRBJ2-1|TRBV7-8|.
TGTGCCAGCAGCTTATCCGGGGGCGTAGCGGGAGGCTCCTACAATGAGCAGTTCTTC
CASSLSGGVAGGSYNEQFF
>.|TRBJ2-7|TRBV4-1|.
TGCGCCAGCAGCCAAAGGGGTGTTTCCTACGAGCAGTACTTC
CASSQRGVSYEQYF
>.|TRBJ1-1|TRBV5-1|.
TGCGCCAGCAGCTTGGGTGGGACATCTACTGAAGCTTTCTTT
CASSLGGTSTEAFF